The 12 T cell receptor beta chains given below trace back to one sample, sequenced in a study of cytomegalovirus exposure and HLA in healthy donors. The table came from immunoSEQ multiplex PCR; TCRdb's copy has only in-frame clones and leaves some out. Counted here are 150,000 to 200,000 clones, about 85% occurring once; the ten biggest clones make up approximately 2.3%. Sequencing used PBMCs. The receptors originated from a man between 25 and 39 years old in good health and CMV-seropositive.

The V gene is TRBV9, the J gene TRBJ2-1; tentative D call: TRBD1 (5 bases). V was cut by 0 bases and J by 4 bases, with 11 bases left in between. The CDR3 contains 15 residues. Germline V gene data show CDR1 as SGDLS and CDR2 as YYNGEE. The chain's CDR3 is CASSVAGAKYNEQFF. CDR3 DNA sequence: TGTGCCAGCAGCGTAGCTGGGGCCAAATACAATGAGCAGTTCTTC.

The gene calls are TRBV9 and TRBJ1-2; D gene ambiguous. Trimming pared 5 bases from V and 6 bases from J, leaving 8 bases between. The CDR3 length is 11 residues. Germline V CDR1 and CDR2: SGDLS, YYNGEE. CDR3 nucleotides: TGTGCCAGCAGTAACGCTAATGGCTACACCTTC. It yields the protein CASSNANGYTF.

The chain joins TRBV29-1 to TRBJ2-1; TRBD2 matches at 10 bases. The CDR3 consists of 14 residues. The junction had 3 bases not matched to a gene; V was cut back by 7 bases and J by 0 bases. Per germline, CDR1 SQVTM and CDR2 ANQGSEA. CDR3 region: CSGTSGASYNEQFF. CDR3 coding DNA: TGCAGCGGAACTAGCGGGGCCTCCTACAATGAGCAGTTCTTC.

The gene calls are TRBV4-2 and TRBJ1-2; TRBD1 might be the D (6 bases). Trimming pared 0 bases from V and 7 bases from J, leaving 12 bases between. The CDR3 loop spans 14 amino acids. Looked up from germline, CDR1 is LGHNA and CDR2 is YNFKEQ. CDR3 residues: CASSQEGRGRGYTF. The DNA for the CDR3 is TGTGCCAGCAGCCAAGAGGGCAGGGGACGTGGCTACACCTTC.

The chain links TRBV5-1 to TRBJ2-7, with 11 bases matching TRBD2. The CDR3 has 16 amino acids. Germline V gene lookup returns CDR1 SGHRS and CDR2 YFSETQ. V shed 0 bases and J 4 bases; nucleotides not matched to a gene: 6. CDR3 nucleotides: TGCGCCAGCAGCTTGGGGGCACTAGCGGGGGAATACGAGCAGTACTTC. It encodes CASSLGALAGEYEQYF.

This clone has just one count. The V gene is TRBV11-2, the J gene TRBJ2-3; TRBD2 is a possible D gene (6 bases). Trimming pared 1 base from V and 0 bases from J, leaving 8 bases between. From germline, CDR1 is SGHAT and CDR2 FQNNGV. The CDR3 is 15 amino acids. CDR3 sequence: CASSLALASTDTQYF. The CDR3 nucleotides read TGTGCCAGCAGCTTAGCACTAGCCAGCACAGATACGCAGTATTTT. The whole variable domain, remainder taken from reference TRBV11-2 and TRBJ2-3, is EAGVAQSPRYKIIEKRQSVAFWCNPISGHATLYWYQQILGQGPKLLIQFQNNGVVDDSQLPKDRFSAERLKGVDSTLKIQPAKLEDSAVYLCASSLALASTDTQYFGPGTRLTVL.

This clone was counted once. CDR3 in DNA: TGCGCCAGCAGCCCCGGACTAGCGGGGGGTGCAGGAGAGACCCAGTACTTC. This codes for CASSPGLAGGAGETQYF. V usage is TRBV5-1 and J usage is TRBJ2-5; 14 bases are a match to TRBD2. This CDR3 contains 17 residues. The germline gives CDR1 SGHRS, CDR2 YFSETQ. Trimming removed 4 bases from V and 4 bases from J; junction bases left unmatched: 9.

CDR3 protein: CASRAGDGTDTQYF. In DNA form, the CDR3 reads TGCGCCAGCAGGGCAGGGGATGGCACAGATACGCAGTATTTT. This chain connects TRBV5-1 to TRBJ2-3; tentatively, D is TRBD1 (6 bases). Germline V gives CDR1 SGHRS, CDR2 YFSETQ. The CDR3 covers 14 residues. Trimming removed 5 bases from V and 1 base from J, with 11 bases in between.

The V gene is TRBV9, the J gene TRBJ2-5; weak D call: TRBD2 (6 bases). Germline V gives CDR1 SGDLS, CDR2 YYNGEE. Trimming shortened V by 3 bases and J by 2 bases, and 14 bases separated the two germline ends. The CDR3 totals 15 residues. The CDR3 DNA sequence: TGTGCCAGCAGCGCCGGGACTGCCATACAAGAGACCCAGTACTTC. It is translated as CASSAGTAIQETQYF.

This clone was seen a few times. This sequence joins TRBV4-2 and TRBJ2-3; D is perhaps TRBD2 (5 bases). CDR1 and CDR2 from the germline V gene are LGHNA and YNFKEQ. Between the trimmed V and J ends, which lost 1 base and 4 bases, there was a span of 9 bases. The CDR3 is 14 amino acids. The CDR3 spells CASSQATTPDTQYF. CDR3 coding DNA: TGTGCCAGCAGCCAAGCGACTACCCCAGATACGCAGTATTTT.

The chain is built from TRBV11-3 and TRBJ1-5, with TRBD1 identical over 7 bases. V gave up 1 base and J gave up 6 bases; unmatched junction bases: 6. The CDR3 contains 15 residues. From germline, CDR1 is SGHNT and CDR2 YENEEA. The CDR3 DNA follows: TGTGCCAGCAGCTTAGGTCGACAGGGAACTCAGCCCCAGCATTTT. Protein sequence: CASSLGRQGTQPQHF.

The CDR3: CASTMTGNQPQHF. The CDR3 nucleotides read TGTGCCAGCACCATGACAGGCAATCAGCCCCAGCATTTT. The V gene is TRBV7-2, the J gene TRBJ1-5; tentative D call: TRBD1 (5 bases). CDR3 length equals 13 residues. Trimming shortened V by 7 bases and J by 2 bases, and 9 bases separated the two germline ends. Germline V gives CDR1 SGHTA, CDR2 FQGNSA.